Listed below are T cell receptor beta chains from one sample, sequenced in a study of shared clonotypes between healthy human individuals. Method: immunoSEQ multiplex PCR; TCRdb's copy keeps in-frame clones and lacks some. Counted here are about 680,000 clones, about three quarters occurring once; the ten biggest clones make up around 1.7%. What was sequenced was memory CD4+ T cells sorted from blood. Receptor source: a woman in her 30s in good health. CDR3s include the opening cysteine and the closing phenylalanine or tryptophan. The order of the fields is clone size, J gene, V gene, D gene, CDR3 DNA, CDR3 protein. A D gene is named only where the DNA matches it firmly. Size values are once, few and many counts, or a class for expanded clones, and some rows have none.

>.|TRBJ2-3|TRBV29-1|.
TGCAGCGTTGAATTAACCCATACGCAGTATTTT
CSVELTHTQYF
>.|TRBJ1-1|TRBV5-1|.
TGCGCCAGCAGCTCCCTTGAACAGTTGAACACTGAAGCTTTCTTT
CASSSLEQLNTEAFF
>many|TRBJ1-3|TRBV10-3|.
TGTGCCACCGCTGACTTAGTAAACTCTGGAAACACCATATATTTT
CATADLVNSGNTIYF
>.|TRBJ2-6|TRBV28|TRBD1
TGTGCCAGCAGCGGACAGGTTATCTCTGGGGCCAACGTCCTGACTTTC
CASSGQVISGANVLTF
>few|TRBJ2-3|TRBV9|TRBD2
TGTGCCAGCAGCCAGGAGGGCAGGGCTAGCGGGAGGGCCGGAGATACGCAGTATTTT
CASSQEGRASGRAGDTQYF
>few|TRBJ1-2|TRBV28|.
TGTGCCAGCAGTTCGCCCTATTTTGGAGGAGGCTACACCTTC
CASSSPYFGGGYTF
>.|TRBJ2-5|TRBV7-3|.
TGTGCCAGCAGCTTAGGGACAAGAGAGACCCAGTACTTC
CASSLGTRETQYF
>.|TRBJ1-1|TRBV18|.
TGTGCCAGCTCACCTTTCCGACTCGACACTGAAGCTTTCTTT
CASSPFRLDTEAFF
>few|TRBJ2-1|TRBV5-1|TRBD1
TGCGCCAGCCTTGTAGGGACAGAGGGGAATGAGCAGTTCTTC
CASLVGTEGNEQFF
>.|TRBJ1-2|TRBV5-1|TRBD1
TGCGCCAGCAGCGCCGAGGACAGGGTCTCTTTCACCTTC
CASSAEDRVSFTF
>.|TRBJ2-2|TRBV6-1|.
TGTGCCAGCAGTTCCGAACCTGGCACCGGGGAGCTGTTTTTT
CASSSEPGTGELFF
>.|TRBJ2-1|TRBV6-6|TRBD1
TGTGCCAGCACCTTAACAGGGGGCGCCGCGAATGAGCAGTTCTTC
CASTLTGGAANEQFF
>.|TRBJ1-1|TRBV18|TRBD1
TGTGCCAGCTCATCCCGCTCAGGGGGCACTGAAGCTTTCTTT
CASSSRSGGTEAFF
>.|TRBJ1-5|TRBV27|.
TGTGCCAGCAGTCAGCAAGGATATTTGCCCCAGCATTTT
CASSQQGYLPQHF
>.|TRBJ2-1|TRBV15|TRBD1
TGTGCCACCAGCAGAGAAAAGACAGGGTTTGGTGAGCAGTTCTTC
CATSREKTGFGEQFF
>.|TRBJ2-3|TRBV11-3|.
TGTGCCAGCAGCTCGGGGACTAGCACAGATACGCAGTATTTT
CASSSGTSTDTQYF
>once|TRBJ2-4|TRBV6-5|TRBD2
TGTGCCAGCAGTTACTCGTCGCTAGCGGGGAAAAACATTCAGTACTTC
CASSYSSLAGKNIQYF
>.|TRBJ2-3|TRBV7-2|.
TGTGCCAGCAGCTTTGGTATGAGCACAGATACGCAGTATTTT
CASSFGMSTDTQYF
>.|TRBJ2-7|TRBV5-1|.
TGCGCCAGCAGCTCGATACCAGATACCTACGAGCAGTACTTC
CASSSIPDTYEQYF
>.|TRBJ1-2|TRBV27|.
TGTGCCAGCAGTTTATCACCGGCGCCCAACTATGGCTACACCTTC
CASSLSPAPNYGYTF
>.|TRBJ2-2|TRBV18|TRBD1
TGTGCCAGCTCGGGACAGCAGACAGGGGGCGAAACCGGGGAGCTGTTTTTT
CASSGQQTGGETGELFF
>.|TRBJ2-5|TRBV4-1|TRBD1
TGCGCCAGCAGCCGACAGGGTAACAGCCAAGAGACCCAGTACTTC
CASSRQGNSQETQYF
>.|TRBJ1-4|TRBV7-8|.
TGTGCCAGCAGCTTAGGAGCTCAGGGTGGGGACTTAAATGAAAAACTGTTTTTT
CASSLGAQGGDLNEKLFF
>once|TRBJ1-4|TRBV7-9|TRBD1
TGTGCCAGCAGCCATTTCCCCGGGACAGGGAGAGAAAAACTGTTTTTT
CASSHFPGTGREKLFF
>many|TRBJ2-1|TRBV10-2|.
TGCGCCAGCAGTGAGTTCGAGCACGGTGAGCAGTTCTTC
CASSEFEHGEQFF
>.|TRBJ1-1|TRBV5-1|.
TGCGCCAGCAGCGTACAGGGGAACACTGAAGCTTTCTTT
CASSVQGNTEAFF
>.|TRBJ1-1|TRBV4-2|.
TGTGCCAGCAGCCAAGCAGGGGTGGAAAACACTGAAGCTTTCTTT
CASSQAGVENTEAFF
>.|TRBJ2-5|TRBV10-3|TRBD1
TGTGCCATCGGGGGGGGACAGGGGAACAGGGAGACCCAGTACTTC
CAIGGGQGNRETQYF
>.|TRBJ1-1|TRBV28|.
TGTGCCAGCACCCGCGAATACAGTTTCACTGAAGCTTTCTTT
CASTREYSFTEAFF
>.|TRBJ2-1|TRBV2|TRBD2
TGTGCCAGCGAGACGGGACTAGCGGAAAATGAGCAGTTCTTC
CASETGLAENEQFF
>few|TRBJ2-6|TRBV2|TRBD1
TGTGCCAGCAGTTATACGGGACAGGGCGCCGTCCTGACTTTC
CASSYTGQGAVLTF
>.|TRBJ2-1|TRBV5-1|.
TGCGCCACCTCATCCGGGACTCATAATGAGCAGTTCTTC
CATSSGTHNEQFF
>.|TRBJ2-1|TRBV27|.
TGTGCCAGCAAGGGCGGTCTATCCTACAATGAGCAGTTCTTC
CASKGGLSYNEQFF
>.|TRBJ2-3|TRBV5-1|.
TGCGCCAGCAGCTTGGCTGGTAGCGGAAGCACAGATACGCAGTATTTT
CASSLAGSGSTDTQYF
>.|TRBJ2-1|TRBV11-3|TRBD2
TGTGCCAGCAGTTGGGGGACTAGCGGGAGAGGAAATGAGCAGTTCTTC
CASSWGTSGRGNEQFF
>.|TRBJ1-1|TRBV28|.
TGTGCCAGCAGTTTATGGGGGGAGAGTCGGGAAGCTTTCTTT
CASSLWGESREAFF
>many|TRBJ2-5|TRBV6-6|.
TGTGCCAGCAGTTTTACAGGGCGCGAGACCCAGTACTTC
CASSFTGRETQYF
>.|TRBJ2-7|TRBV2|.
TGTGCCAGCAGTGAAGTCACGGGCTCCTACGAGCAGTACTTC
CASSEVTGSYEQYF
>.|TRBJ2-5|TRBV11-2|TRBD2
TGTGCCAGCAGCTCCGGAGCGGGGCGTGAGACCCAGTACTTC
CASSSGAGRETQYF
>.|TRBJ2-7|TRBV21-1|.
TGTGCCAGCAGCAAACCGGGCCGGGCAACAGTCGAGCAGTACTTC
CASSKPGRATVEQYF
>few|TRBJ2-2|TRBV7-2|TRBD1
TGTGCCAGCAGCTCCGGGACAGGGGTATACACCGGGGAGCTGTTTTTT
CASSSGTGVYTGELFF
>.|TRBJ2-7|TRBV28|.
TGTGCCAGCTCATCGGTCGGGGTCTTCCACGAGCAGTACTTC
CASSSVGVFHEQYF
>medium-sized|TRBJ1-1|TRBV27|.
TGTGCCAGCAGTTCGTTTCCCCTTATCTCCCCTGAAGCTTTCTTT
CASSSFPLISPEAFF
>.|TRBJ1-4|TRBV28|TRBD1
TGTGCCAGCAGTTTATCCGGACAGGAAGCTAATGAAAAACTGTTTTTT
CASSLSGQEANEKLFF
>.|TRBJ1-1|TRBV2|.
TGTGCCAGCAGGGGGGTGTTGGCTTTCTTT
CASRGVLAFF
>.|TRBJ1-5|TRBV2|.
TGTGCCAGCAGTCCCGGGACTTCGTATAGCAATCAGCCCCAGCATTTT
CASSPGTSYSNQPQHF
>.|TRBJ2-7|TRBV11-2|.
TGTGCCAGCAGCTACGGTCAGAGCTACGAGCAGTACTTC
CASSYGQSYEQYF
>.|TRBJ1-3|TRBV7-9|.
TGTGCCAGCAGCTTAGTTGGTTTGCGAAACTCTGGAAACACCATATATTTT
CASSLVGLRNSGNTIYF
>.|TRBJ2-7|TRBV6-1|.
TGTGCCAGCGCCCGGGGGGCGATTTACGAGCAGTACTTC
CASARGAIYEQYF
>.|TRBJ1-2|TRBV11-3|.
TGTGCCAGCAGCCCTGCAGGGGTATTATACTATGGCTACACCTTC
CASSPAGVLYYGYTF
>.|TRBJ2-3|TRBV27|.
TGTGCCAGCAGTCGGGTGGGGACTGCCCACACAGATACGCAGTATTTT
CASSRVGTAHTDTQYF
>.|TRBJ2-7|TRBV25-1|.
TGTGCCAGCAGGGGGCCGGGAACATACGAGCAGTACTTC
CASRGPGTYEQYF